This T cell receptor (beta chain) was documented in a study of human T cells and chemical hapten exposure. Across the whole study: 2% DPC applied to an approximately 2 cm by approximately 2 cm arm area sensitized donors. Patch tests of 0.01% DPC on the upper back were read at 6 days.

The germline V gene has CDR1 SQVTM and CDR2 ANQGSEA. The CDR3 has 14 residues. Turning to this clonotype: The junction differs from germline at one of its ends, possibly a read error.

Time point denoted: pre-sensitization, week 0. The treatment was: therapeutic diphenylcyclopropenone sensitization with weekly scalp DPC. In TCRdb, the RACE reads were re-called with MiXCR into one record per CDR3 protein. The profile covers around 200,000 distinct CDR3 sequences, with under 35% appearing a single time and about 2.7% taken by the ten largest. V usage is TRBV29-1 and J usage is TRBJ2-7; TRBD1 matches 8 bases. This sequence originates from a woman aged 30 to 39 with alopecia areata. Some clones in this sample may be carry-over from other donors' samples. The sequences come from whole blood, collected in connection with sensitization to the hapten diphenylcyclopropenone (DPC). The CDR3 coding sequence is TGCAGCATTGAAAGGACAGGGTTCGGGGTTGAGCAGTACTTC. It specifies CSIERTGFGVEQYF.